The 25 T cell receptor beta chains below were found in one sample sequenced in a study of cytomegalovirus exposure and HLA in healthy donors. Researchers ran the PCR with 60 Vbeta and 13 Jbeta primers. Sequenced by immunoSEQ multiplex PCR; TCRdb stores in-frame clones only, minus some. The sample contains approximately 140,000 clones, about four fifths of which appear only once. The specimen was PBMCs. These TCRs come from a man in his fifties in good health and CMV-seropositive.

This chain links TRBV5-1 with TRBJ2-7; 8 bases align to TRBD1. With 0 bases clipped from V and 3 bases from J, the junction kept 2 bases outside the gene matches. This CDR3 is 14 amino acids long. Germline-derived CDR1 and CDR2 are SGHRS and YFSETQ. The CDR3, as DNA: TGCGCCAGCAGCTTGGGACAGGGGAACTACGAGCAGTACTTC. Encoded protein: CASSLGQGNYEQYF.

This sequence joins TRBV2 and TRBJ1-1; D call uncertain. Trimming removed 7 bases from V and 1 base from J, with 13 bases in between. Germline V CDR1 and CDR2: SNHLY, FYNNEI. This CDR3 has 14 residues. The CDR3 region is CASTLEESNTEAFF. The CDR3 DNA reads TGTGCCAGCACCCTCGAGGAATCGAACACTGAAGCTTTCTTT.

This chain uses TRBV11-2 with TRBJ2-7; perhaps TRBD1 as D (5 bases). V was cut by 3 bases and J by 5 bases, with 8 bases left in between. The germline V gene encodes CDR1 SGHAT and CDR2 FQNNGV. This CDR3 spans 12 amino acids. In nucleotides, the CDR3 is TGTGCCAGCAGCTTTGACAGACACGAGCAGTACTTC. It encodes CASSFDRHEQYF.

The chain combines TRBV7-8 with TRBJ1-2, with TRBD1 matching over 7 bases. V was pared by 1 base and J by 2 bases, with 4 bases of the junction left unmatched. The CDR3 spans 15 residues. Germline-derived CDR1 and CDR2 are SGHVS and FQNEAQ. The CDR3 nucleotides are TGTGCCAGCAGCTTAGAAGGGGGCTGGAACTATGGCTACACCTTC. As protein: CASSLEGGWNYGYTF.

The V gene is TRBV10-2, the J gene TRBJ2-5, with a tentative D call TRBD2 (6 bases). Germline CDR1 and CDR2: WSHSY and SAAADI. V lost 4 bases, J lost 0 bases, and 9 bases lay in between. This CDR3 spans 14 amino acids. The chain's CDR3 is CASSVREYQETQYF. The CDR3 nucleotides are TGCGCCAGCAGTGTTCGGGAGTACCAAGAGACCCAGTACTTC.

The chain employs TRBV6-1 and TRBJ1-2; 7 nucleotides align to TRBD1. The V segment lost 3 bases and the J segment 4 bases; nucleotides outside the gene matches: 8. The CDR3 extends over 15 amino acids. Germline assignment: CDR1 MNHNS and CDR2 SASEGT. The CDR3 bases are TGTGCCAGCAGTGAGAGTCCGGGACAGTCCTATGGCTACACCTTC. Translating it yields CASSESPGQSYGYTF.

The CDR3 region has the DNA TGTGCCAGCAGTGAAGGTCAGGGGAACAATCAGCCCCAGCATTTT. Amino acids: CASSEGQGNNQPQHF. J is TRBJ1-5 and V is TRBV2, with D perhaps TRBD1 (6 bases). The V end was cut by 1 base, the J end by 3 bases, with 10 bases between. The CDR3 contains 15 residues. Germline V gives CDR1 SNHLY, CDR2 FYNNEI.

This sequence joins TRBV15 and TRBJ2-2, with TRBD1 matching 7 bases. V gave up 8 bases and J gave up 0 bases; unmatched junction bases: 9. This CDR3 is 16 amino acids long. Germline V gives CDR1 LNHNV, CDR2 YYDKDF (reference sequence). In DNA, the CDR3 is TGTGCCACCTTCAACCCCGGGACAGCGAACACCGGGGAGCTGTTTTTT. Protein product: CATFNPGTANTGELFF.

This chain connects TRBV11-2 to TRBJ1-1; 9 bases fit TRBD1. The germline V gene has CDR1 SGHAT and CDR2 FQNNGV. The CDR3 is made up of 15 amino acids. After removal of 3 bases from V and 0 bases from J, the junction contained 2 bases not matched to a gene. The CDR3 spells CASSLDRGLNTEAFF. CDR3 sequence (DNA): TGTGCCAGCAGCTTGGACAGGGGTCTGAACACTGAAGCTTTCTTT.

V usage is TRBV7-2 and J usage is TRBJ1-2; D is possibly TRBD1 (5 bases). The CDR3 has 14 amino acids. V was clipped by 2 bases and J by 0 bases, with 7 bases between them. Germline CDR1 SGHTA, CDR2 FQGNSA. The DNA of the CDR3 is TGTGCCAGCAGCTTACAGGGTACTAACTATGGCTACACCTTC. Protein: CASSLQGTNYGYTF. The entire variable domain, with the rest obtained from reference TRBV7-2 and TRBJ1-2, is as follows: GAGVSQSPSNKVTEKGKDVELRCDPISGHTALYWYRQSLGQGLEFLIYFQGNSAPDKSGLPSDRFSAERTGGSVSTLTIQRTQQEDSAVYLCASSLQGTNYGYTFGSGTRLTVV.

The chain recombines TRBV5-1 with TRBJ1-2, with TRBD1 matching over 8 bases. This CDR3 has 20 amino acids. CDR1 SGHRS and CDR2 YFSETQ come from the germline V gene. The junction had 24 bases not matched to a gene; V was cut back by 5 bases and J by 3 bases. CDR3 DNA: TGCGCCAGCAGATCAAGGGGATCCAGGACAGGGCGGACCGGTGACTATGGCTACACCTTC. Protein sequence: CASRSRGSRTGRTGDYGYTF.

The chain has TRBV5-4 and TRBJ1-5, with D possibly being TRBD1 (6 bases). CDR3 length: 14 residues. The V gene lost 3 bases and the J gene lost 5 bases, with 12 bases spanning the gap. Germline V gene sequence: CDR1 SGHNT, CDR2 YYREEE (reference sequence). In DNA form, the CDR3 reads TGTGCCAGCAGCTCACAGGGTTCGGATCAGCCCCAGCATTTT. This translates into CASSSQGSDQPQHF.

The chain combines TRBV18 with TRBJ1-6; D gene uncertain. The CDR3 runs 13 residues. Per the germline V gene, CDR1 is KGHSH and CDR2 is LQKENI. Trimming shortened V by 2 bases and J by 10 bases, and 9 bases separated the two germline ends. CDR3 in DNA: TGTGCCAGCTCACCAGGAGGGAGGTCACCCCTCCACTTT. Amino acid sequence: CASSPGGRSPLHF.

The chain has TRBV5-1 and TRBJ1-1; TRBD1 is a possible D gene (5 bases). The CDR3 consists of 13 residues. The ends were cut back, 3 bases at V and 5 bases at J, with 11 bases in the middle. Germline CDR1 SGHRS, CDR2 YFSETQ. CDR3 amino acids: CASSSGQGTEAFF. CDR3 DNA sequence: TGCGCCAGCAGCTCGGGCCAGGGAACTGAAGCTTTCTTT.

Details on this clone: In the same sample, other DNA sequences code for this CDR3. The genes are TRBV5-1 and TRBJ2-5, with 8 bases identical to TRBD1. This CDR3 region has 15 residues. V shed 4 bases and J 1 base; nucleotides not matched to a gene: 6. The germline CDR1 and CDR2 sequences are SGHRS and YFSETQ. Here the CDR3 reads CASSPDRVGQETQYF. The CDR3 nucleotides are TGCGCCAGCAGCCCGGACAGGGTAGGCCAAGAGACCCAGTACTTC.

The chain carries TRBV10-2 and TRBJ1-5; a possible D gene is TRBD1 (5 bases). CDR3 length: 14 residues. Trimming removed 3 bases from V and 3 bases from J, with 9 bases in between. Germline CDR1 and CDR2: WSHSY and SAAADI. This CDR3 reads CASSDRTPNQPQHF. For the CDR3, the DNA is TGCGCCAGCAGTGATCGGACACCCAATCAGCCCCAGCATTTT.

The chain combines TRBV28 with TRBJ2-7, with a tentative D call TRBD1 (5 bases). Trimming took off 9 bases at V and 1 base at J, with 13 bases between the two ends. Germline loops: CDR1 MDHEN, CDR2 SYDVKM. This CDR3 spans 13 amino acids. This CDR3 reads CASLDSVSYEQYF. In DNA form, the CDR3 reads TGTGCCAGTCTAGACAGCGTATCCTACGAGCAGTACTTC.

A word on this clone: One end of the junction is discordant with germline, which a read error may explain. The chain links TRBV5-1 to TRBJ2-7; the D gene is possibly TRBD1 (6 bases). This CDR3 spans 13 amino acids. Germline assignment: CDR1 SGHRS and CDR2 YFSETQ. The CDR3 spells CASSLQGIYEQCF. In DNA, the CDR3 is TGCGCCAGCAGCTTACAGGGTATCTACGAGCAGTGCTTC.

The chain employs TRBV9 and TRBJ2-3, with 7 bases fitting TRBD2. Germline V gene data show CDR1 as SGDLS and CDR2 as YYNGEE. The CDR3 contains 19 residues. J lost 5 bases, V lost 0 bases, and 18 bases had no gene match. The DNA of the CDR3 is TGTGCCAGCAGCGTAGGTGAGTCGGGGCGGGAGTGTGGAGGAGATACGCAGTATTTT. Encoded protein: CASSVGESGRECGGDTQYF.

The chain is built from TRBV11-2 and TRBJ2-1; D might be TRBD2 (5 bases). The CDR3 covers 15 residues. Trimming took 3 bases from V and 9 from J, leaving 18 bases between them. Germline CDR1 reads SGHAT; CDR2 reads FQNNGV. The CDR3 loop reads CASSFLFNGELEQFF. Written as DNA, the CDR3 is TGTGCCAGCAGCTTCCTGTTTAATGGGGAGCTTGAGCAGTTCTTC.

As concerns this clone: Germline is not matched at one junction end, which may reflect a read error. V usage is TRBV7-7 and J usage is TRBJ2-3, with D perhaps TRBD2 (5 bases). The CDR3 consists of 14 residues. The germline V gene encodes CDR1 SSHAT and CDR2 FNYEAQ (reference sequence). The CDR3 sequence: CASSLGGSSDTQYF. The CDR3 bases are TGTGCTAGCAGCTTAGGTGGGAGCTCAGATACGCAGTATTTT. Full variable domain (outside the CDR3, taken from reference TRBV7-7 and TRBJ2-3): GAGVSQSPRYKVTKRGQDVTLRCDPISSHATLYWYQQALGQGPEFLTYFNYEAQPDKSGLPSDRFSAERPEGSISTLTIQRTEQRDSAMYRCASSLGGSSDTQYFGPGTRLTVL.

V gene TRBV30 combines with J gene TRBJ1-6; no clear D gene. Germline V gene lookup returns CDR1 GTSNPN and CDR2 SVGIG (reference sequence). The CDR3 consists of 15 residues. Trimming pared 0 bases from V and 3 bases from J, leaving 9 bases between. CDR3 region: CAWSVTVVYNSPLHF. In DNA, the CDR3 is TGTGCCTGGAGTGTGACTGTGGTCTATAATTCACCCCTCCACTTT.

This clone was picked up one time. The chain is built from TRBV19 and TRBJ1-1; tentatively, D is TRBD1 (5 bases). Trimming cost V 8 bases and J 3 bases, with 13 bases left between them. Per germline, CDR1 LNHDA and CDR2 SQIVND (reference sequence). CDR3 size: 13 residues. The CDR3 DNA reads TGTGCCAGTCGGGCGGGGGGGGACACTGAAGCTTTCTTT. Translating it yields CASRAGGDTEAFF.

The chain couples TRBV4-1 to TRBJ2-5; D is uncertain. The DNA end is a closer match to TRBJ2-7, so the J assignment may be wrong. The CDR3 covers 15 residues. CDR1 is MGHRA and CDR2 is YSYEKL in the germline V gene. The CDR3, as DNA: TGCGCCAGCAGCCAAGTATCTTTAAACCCCTACGAGCAGTACTTC. Its translation is CASSQVSLNPYEQYF.

This clone rates as medium-sized. CDR3 sequence: CAISELPTGLNYEQYF. DNA of the CDR3: TGTGCCATCAGTGAGCTCCCGACAGGCCTGAACTACGAGCAGTACTTC. This chain connects TRBV10-3 to TRBJ2-7; D is perhaps TRBD1 (6 bases). With 2 bases removed from V and 3 bases from J, the gap between germline ends came to 17 bases. This CDR3 contains 16 residues. The germline V gene has CDR1 ENHRY and CDR2 SYGVKD.